This T cell receptor beta chain comes out of a study of response to subunit inactivated influenza vaccine. TCRdb reprocessed the RT-PCR reads with MiXCR, giving one entry per CDR3 protein. The sample yields just under 550,000 distinct CDR3 sequences, approximately 20% seen once. The junction had 10 bases not matched to a gene; V was cut back by 5 bases and J by 5 bases. The CDR3 length is 14 residues. Looked up from germline, CDR1 is DFQATT and CDR2 is SNEGSKA (reference sequence). This clonotype has a handful of counts. The same data also contributed to another study, on T cells expressing NK-cell markers. This second report adds: Generation of TCR beta cDNA was performed by 5'RACE template switching incorporating UMIs. Dominant NKG2C+ clonotypes accounted for roughly 1.0-7.5% of CD8+ T cells in six donors.

The sample consisted of CD4+ T cells sorted from PBMCs, taken less than 13 days after vaccination. The receptor comes from a man in his fifties who received an inactivated influenza vaccine. The chain is built from TRBV20-1 and TRBJ2-5; the match to TRBD2 covers 8 bases. In nucleotides, the CDR3 is TGCAGTGCTGGTTCAGCGGGAGTGGGCGAGACCCAGTACTTC. It translates to CSAGSAGVGETQYF.